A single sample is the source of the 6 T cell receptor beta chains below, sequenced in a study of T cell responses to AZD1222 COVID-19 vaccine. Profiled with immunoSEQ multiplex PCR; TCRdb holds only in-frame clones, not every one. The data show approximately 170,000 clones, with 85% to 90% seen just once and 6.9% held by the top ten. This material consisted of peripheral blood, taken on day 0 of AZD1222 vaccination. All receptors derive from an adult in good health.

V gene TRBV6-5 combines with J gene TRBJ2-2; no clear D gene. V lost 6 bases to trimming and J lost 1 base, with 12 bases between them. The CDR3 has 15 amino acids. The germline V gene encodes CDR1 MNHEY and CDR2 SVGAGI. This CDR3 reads CASSPVLVNTGELFF. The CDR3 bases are TGTGCCAGCAGCCCAGTGCTAGTGAACACCGGGGAGCTGTTTTTT.

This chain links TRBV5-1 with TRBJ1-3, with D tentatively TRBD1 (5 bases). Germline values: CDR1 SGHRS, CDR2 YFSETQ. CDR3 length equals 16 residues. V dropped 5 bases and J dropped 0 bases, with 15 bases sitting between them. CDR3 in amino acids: CASRQPGGSSGNTIYF. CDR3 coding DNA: TGCGCCAGCAGACAACCGGGGGGAAGCTCTGGAAACACCATATATTTT.

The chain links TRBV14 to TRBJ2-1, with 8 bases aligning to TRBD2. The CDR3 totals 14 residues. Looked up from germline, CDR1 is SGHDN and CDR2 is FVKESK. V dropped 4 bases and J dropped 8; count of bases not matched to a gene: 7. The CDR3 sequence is CASSRGLAWDEQFF. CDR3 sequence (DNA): TGTGCCAGCAGCCGAGGACTAGCTTGGGATGAGCAGTTCTTC.

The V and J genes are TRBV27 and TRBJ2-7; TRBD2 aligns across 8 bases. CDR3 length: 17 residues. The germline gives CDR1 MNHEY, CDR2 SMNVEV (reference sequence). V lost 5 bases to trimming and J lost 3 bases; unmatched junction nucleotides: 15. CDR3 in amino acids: CASSPREGGGLSYEQYF. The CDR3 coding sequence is TGTGCCAGCAGTCCCCGGGAGGGCGGGGGGTTAAGCTACGAGCAGTACTTC.

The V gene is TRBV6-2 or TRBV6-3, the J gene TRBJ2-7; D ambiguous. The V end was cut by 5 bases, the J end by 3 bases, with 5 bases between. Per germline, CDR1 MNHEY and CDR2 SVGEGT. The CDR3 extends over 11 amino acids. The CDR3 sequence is CASSQFYEQYF. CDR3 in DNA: TGTGCCAGCAGTCAATTCTACGAGCAGTACTTC.

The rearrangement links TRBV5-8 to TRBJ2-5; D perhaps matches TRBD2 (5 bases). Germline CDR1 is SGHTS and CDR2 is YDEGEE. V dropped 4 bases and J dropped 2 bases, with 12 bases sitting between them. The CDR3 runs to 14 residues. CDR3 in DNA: TGTGCCAGCAGCCGGACGGGATCTCAAGAGACCCAGTACTTC. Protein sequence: CASSRTGSQETQYF. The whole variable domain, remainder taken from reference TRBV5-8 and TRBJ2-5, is EAGVTQSPTHLIKTRGQQATLRCSPISGHTSVYWYQQALGLGLQFLLWYDEGEERNRGNFPPRFSGRQFPNYSSELNVNALELEDSALYLCASSRTGSQETQYFGPGTRLLVL.